This T cell receptor beta chain was sequenced during a study of sequential checkpoint blockade in melanoma. Produced via immunoSEQ multiplex PCR; TCRdb's table is partial and in-frame only. The sample lists 10,000 to 15,000 clones, approximately 62% occurring once. This CDR3 has 18 amino acids. V was shortened by 0 bases and J by 7 bases, with 22 bases between the two germline ends. Germline-derived CDR1 and CDR2 are LGHNA and YSLEER. Treatment indicated: randomized to nivolumab then ipilimumab (arm A) or the reverse (arm B). No patient had prior DNA-damaging chemotherapy. The rearrangement joins TRBV4-3 to TRBJ2-1; the D gene is possibly TRBD2 (7 bases). This sequence was found in a human donor with melanoma. Sequencing used CD8+ T cells sorted from blood (inferred from file names), obtained from a patient given nivolumab and ipilimumab in sequence. The CDR3 reads CASSQDPPGGRGRNEQFF. CDR3 nucleotide sequence: TGCGCCAGCAGCCAAGATCCCCCGGGGGGCCGGGGCCGGAATGAGCAGTTCTTC.